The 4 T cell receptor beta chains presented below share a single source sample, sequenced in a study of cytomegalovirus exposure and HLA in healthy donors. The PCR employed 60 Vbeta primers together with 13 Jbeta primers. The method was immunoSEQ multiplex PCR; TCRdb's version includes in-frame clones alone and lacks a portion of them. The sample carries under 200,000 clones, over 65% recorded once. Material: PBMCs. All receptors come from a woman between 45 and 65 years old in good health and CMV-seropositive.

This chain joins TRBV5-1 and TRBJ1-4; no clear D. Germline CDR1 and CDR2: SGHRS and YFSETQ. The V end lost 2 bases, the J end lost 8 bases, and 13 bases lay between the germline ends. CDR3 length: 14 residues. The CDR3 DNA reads TGCGCCAGCAGCTTTGCCCTAGCGGGGGAAAAACTGTTTTTT. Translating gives CASSFALAGEKLFF.

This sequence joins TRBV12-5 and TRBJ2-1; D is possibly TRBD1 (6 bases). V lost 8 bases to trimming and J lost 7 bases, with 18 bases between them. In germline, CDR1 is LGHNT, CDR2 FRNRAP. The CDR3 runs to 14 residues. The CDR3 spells CASSWDTFLNEQFF. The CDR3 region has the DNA TGTGCTAGTAGCTGGGACACTTTCTTAAATGAGCAGTTCTTC.

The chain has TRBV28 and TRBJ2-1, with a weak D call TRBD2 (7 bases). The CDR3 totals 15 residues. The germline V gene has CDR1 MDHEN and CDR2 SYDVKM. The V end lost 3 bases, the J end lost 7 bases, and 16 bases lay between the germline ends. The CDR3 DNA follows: TGTGCCAGCAGTTTCGGTGGGGGGGCCGGGAATGAGCAGTTCTTC. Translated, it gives CASSFGGGAGNEQFF.

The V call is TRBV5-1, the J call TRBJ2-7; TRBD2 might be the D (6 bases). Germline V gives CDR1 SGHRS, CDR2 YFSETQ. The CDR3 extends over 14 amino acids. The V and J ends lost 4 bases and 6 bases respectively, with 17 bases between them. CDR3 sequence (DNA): TGCGCCAGCAGCGACCTTAGGAGGGGAGTCGAGCAGTACTTC. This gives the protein CASSDLRRGVEQYF.